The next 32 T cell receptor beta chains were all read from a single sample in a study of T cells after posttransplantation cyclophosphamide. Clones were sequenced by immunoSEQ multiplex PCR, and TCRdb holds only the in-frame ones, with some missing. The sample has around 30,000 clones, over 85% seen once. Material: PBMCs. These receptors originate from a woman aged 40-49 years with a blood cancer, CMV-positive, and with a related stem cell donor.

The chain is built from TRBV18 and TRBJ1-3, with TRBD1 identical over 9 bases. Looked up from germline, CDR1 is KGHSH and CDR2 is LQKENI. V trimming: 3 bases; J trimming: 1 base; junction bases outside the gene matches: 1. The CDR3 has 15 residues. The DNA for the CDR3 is TGTGCCAGCTCACCTGGGACAGGGTCTGGAAACACCATATATTTT. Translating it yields CASSPGTGSGNTIYF.

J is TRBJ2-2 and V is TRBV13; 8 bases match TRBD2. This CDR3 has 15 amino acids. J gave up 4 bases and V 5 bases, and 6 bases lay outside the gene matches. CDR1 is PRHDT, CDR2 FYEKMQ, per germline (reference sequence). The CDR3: CASSRLAGGTGELFF. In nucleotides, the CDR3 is TGTGCCAGCAGCCGCCTCGCGGGGGGCACCGGGGAGCTGTTTTTT.

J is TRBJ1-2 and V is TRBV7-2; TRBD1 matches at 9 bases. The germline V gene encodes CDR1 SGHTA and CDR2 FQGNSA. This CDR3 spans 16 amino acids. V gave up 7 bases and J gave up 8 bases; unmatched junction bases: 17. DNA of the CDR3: TGTGCCAGCACCTATCAAACAGGGGGCGGTGATCGAGGCTACACCTTC. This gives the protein CASTYQTGGGDRGYTF.

In nucleotides, the CDR3 is TGTGCCAGCAGTTCGACAGGGCGCAGCTACACCTTC. Translating it yields CASSSTGRSYTF. The chain is built from TRBV6-1 and TRBJ1-2, with 7 positions matching TRBD1. V trimming: 5 bases; J trimming: 9 bases; junction bases outside the gene matches: 6. The CDR3 is made up of 12 amino acids. Germline CDR1 and CDR2: MNHNS and SASEGT.

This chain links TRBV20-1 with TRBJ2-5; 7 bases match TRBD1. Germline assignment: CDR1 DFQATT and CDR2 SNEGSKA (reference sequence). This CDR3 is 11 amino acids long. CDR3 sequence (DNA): TGCAGCACCACAGGGGCCGAGACCCAGTACTTC. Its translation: CSTTGAETQYF.

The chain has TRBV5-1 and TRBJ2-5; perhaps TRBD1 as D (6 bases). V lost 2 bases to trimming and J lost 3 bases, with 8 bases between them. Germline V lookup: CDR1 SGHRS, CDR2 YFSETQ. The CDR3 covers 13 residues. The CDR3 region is CASSLTGKETQYF. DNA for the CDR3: TGCGCCAGCAGCTTAACAGGGAAAGAGACCCAGTACTTC.

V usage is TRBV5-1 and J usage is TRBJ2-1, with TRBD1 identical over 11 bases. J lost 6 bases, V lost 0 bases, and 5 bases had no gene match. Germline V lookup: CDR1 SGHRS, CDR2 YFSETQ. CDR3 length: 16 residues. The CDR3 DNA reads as TGCGCCAGCAGCTTGGCCGGGGGGACAGGGGGCAATGAGCAGTTCTTC. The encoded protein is CASSLAGGTGGNEQFF.

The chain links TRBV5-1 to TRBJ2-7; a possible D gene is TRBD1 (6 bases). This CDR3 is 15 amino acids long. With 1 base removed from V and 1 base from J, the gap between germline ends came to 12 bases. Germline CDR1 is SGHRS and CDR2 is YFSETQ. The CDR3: CASSLIKQGSYEQYF. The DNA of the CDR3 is TGCGCCAGCAGCTTGATCAAACAGGGTTCCTACGAGCAGTACTTC.

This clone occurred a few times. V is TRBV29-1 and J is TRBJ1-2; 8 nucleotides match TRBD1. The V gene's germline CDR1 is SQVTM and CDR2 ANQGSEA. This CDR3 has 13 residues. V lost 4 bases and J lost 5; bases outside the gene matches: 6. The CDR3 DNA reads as TGCAGCGTTGCGACAGGGGCAACGTATGGCTACACCTTC. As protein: CSVATGATYGYTF.

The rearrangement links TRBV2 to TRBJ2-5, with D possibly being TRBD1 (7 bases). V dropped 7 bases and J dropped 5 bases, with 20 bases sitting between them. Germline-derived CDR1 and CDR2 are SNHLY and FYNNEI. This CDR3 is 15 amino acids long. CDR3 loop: CASISGGTPGETQYF. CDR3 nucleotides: TGTGCCAGCATCTCAGGGGGGACCCCCGGCGAGACCCAGTACTTC.

CDR3: CASSLSGWTSGGAGGELFF. The CDR3 DNA is TGTGCCAGCAGCCTTTCCGGGTGGACTAGCGGGGGGGCCGGCGGGGAGCTGTTTTTT. The rearrangement joins TRBV11-3 to TRBJ2-2; 15 nucleotides align to TRBD2. The germline gives CDR1 SGHNT, CDR2 YENEEA. The CDR3 is 19 amino acids. Trimming at V came to 5 bases and at J to 7 bases, leaving 14 bases not matched to a gene.

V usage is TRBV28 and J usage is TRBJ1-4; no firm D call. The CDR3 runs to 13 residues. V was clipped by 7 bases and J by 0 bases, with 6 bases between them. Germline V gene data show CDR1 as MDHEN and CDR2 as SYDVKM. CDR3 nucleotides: TGTGCCAGCATCCCCGCAACTAATGAAAAACTGTTTTTT. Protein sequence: CASIPATNEKLFF.

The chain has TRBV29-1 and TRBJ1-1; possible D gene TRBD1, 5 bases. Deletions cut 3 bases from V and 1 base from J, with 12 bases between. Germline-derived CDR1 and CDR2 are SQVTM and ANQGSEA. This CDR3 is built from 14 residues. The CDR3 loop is CSVDGGGTNTEAFF. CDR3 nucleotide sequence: TGCAGCGTTGACGGGGGGGGAACGAACACTGAAGCTTTCTTT.

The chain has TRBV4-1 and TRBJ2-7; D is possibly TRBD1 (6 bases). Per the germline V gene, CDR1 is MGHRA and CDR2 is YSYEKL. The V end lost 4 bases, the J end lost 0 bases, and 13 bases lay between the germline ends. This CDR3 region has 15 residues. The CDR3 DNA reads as TGCGCCAGCAGCCCCACACCGGACAGCTCCTACGAGCAGTACTTC. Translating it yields CASSPTPDSSYEQYF.

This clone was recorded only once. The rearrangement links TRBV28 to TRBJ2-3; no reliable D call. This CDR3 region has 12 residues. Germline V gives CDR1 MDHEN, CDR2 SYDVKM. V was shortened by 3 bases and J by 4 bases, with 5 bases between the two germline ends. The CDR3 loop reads CASSFRADTQYF. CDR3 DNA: TGTGCCAGCAGTTTTCGTGCAGATACGCAGTATTTT.

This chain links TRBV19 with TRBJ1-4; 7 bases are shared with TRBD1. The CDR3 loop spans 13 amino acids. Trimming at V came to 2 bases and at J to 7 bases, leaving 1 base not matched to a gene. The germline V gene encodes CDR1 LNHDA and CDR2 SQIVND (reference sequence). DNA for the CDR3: TGTGCCAGTAGTATAAGGGGGCCTGAAAAACTGTTTTTT. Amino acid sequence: CASSIRGPEKLFF.

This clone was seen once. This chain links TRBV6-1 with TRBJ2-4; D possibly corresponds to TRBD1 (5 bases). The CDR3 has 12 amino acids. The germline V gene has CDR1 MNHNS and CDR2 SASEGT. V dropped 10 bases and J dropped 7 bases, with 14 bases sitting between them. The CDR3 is CATTPGYNIQYF. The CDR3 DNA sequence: TGTGCCACCACTCCAGGGTATAACATTCAGTACTTC.

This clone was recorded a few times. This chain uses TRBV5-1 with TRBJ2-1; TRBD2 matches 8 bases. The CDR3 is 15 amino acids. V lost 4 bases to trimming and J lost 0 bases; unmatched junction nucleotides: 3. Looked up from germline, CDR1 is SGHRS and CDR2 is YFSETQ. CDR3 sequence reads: CASSPSGGSYNEQFF. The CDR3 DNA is TGCGCCAGCAGCCCCAGCGGGGGCTCCTACAATGAGCAGTTCTTC.

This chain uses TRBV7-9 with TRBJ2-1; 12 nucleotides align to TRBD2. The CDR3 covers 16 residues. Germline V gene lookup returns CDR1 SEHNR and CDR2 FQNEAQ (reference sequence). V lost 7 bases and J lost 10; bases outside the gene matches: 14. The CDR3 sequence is CASTVGILAGGREQFF. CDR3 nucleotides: TGTGCCAGCACCGTAGGTATCCTAGCGGGGGGGAGAGAGCAGTTCTTC.

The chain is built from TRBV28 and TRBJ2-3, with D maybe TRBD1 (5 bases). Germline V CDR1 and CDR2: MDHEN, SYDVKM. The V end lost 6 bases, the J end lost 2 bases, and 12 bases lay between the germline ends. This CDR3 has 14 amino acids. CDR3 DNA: TGTGCCAGCAGACGAATACAGGTCACAGATACGCAGTATTTT. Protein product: CASRRIQVTDTQYF.

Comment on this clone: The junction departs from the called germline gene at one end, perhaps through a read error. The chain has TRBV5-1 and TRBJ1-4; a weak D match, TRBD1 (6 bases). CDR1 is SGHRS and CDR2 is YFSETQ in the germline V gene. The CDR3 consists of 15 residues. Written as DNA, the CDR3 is TGCGCCAGCAGCTTGGATGAGGGGGATCATGAAAAACTGCTTTTT. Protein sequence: CASSLDEGDHEKLLF.

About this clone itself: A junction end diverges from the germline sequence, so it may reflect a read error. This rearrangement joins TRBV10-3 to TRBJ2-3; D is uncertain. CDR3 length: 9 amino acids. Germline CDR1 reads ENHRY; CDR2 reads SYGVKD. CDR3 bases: TGTGCCATCAGTGTTTTGGTGGCTTTT. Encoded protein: CAISVLVAF.

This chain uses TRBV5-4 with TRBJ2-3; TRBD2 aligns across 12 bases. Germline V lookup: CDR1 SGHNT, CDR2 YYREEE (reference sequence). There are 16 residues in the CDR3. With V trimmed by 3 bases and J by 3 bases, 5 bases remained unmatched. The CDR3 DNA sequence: TGTGCCAGCAGCTACGTGACTAGCGGGGGTACAGATACGCAGTATTTT. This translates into CASSYVTSGGTDTQYF.

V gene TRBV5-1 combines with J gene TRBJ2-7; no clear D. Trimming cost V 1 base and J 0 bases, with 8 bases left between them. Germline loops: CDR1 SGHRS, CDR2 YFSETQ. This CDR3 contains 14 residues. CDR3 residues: CASSLNSRSYEQYF. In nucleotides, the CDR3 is TGCGCCAGCAGCTTGAACAGCCGCTCCTACGAGCAGTACTTC.

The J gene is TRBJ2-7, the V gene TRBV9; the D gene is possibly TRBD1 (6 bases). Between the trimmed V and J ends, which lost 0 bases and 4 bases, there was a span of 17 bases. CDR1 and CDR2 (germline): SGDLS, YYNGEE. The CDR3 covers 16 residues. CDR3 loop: CASSVGPNRDIYEQYF. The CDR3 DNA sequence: TGTGCCAGCAGCGTAGGTCCTAACCGGGACATATACGAGCAGTACTTC.

CDR3: CASSKRLLTVNTEAFF. In DNA, the CDR3 is TGTGCCAGCAGCAAGCGGCTCTTGACGGTGAACACTGAAGCTTTCTTT. This chain joins TRBV7-8 and TRBJ1-1; D unclear. V was clipped by 5 bases and J by 0 bases, with 16 bases between them. The length of the CDR3 is 16 residues. CDR1 is SGHVS and CDR2 is FQNEAQ in the germline V gene. Drawing the rest from reference TRBV7-8 and TRBJ1-1, the complete variable domain is GAGVSQSPRYKVAKRGQDVALRCDPISGHVSLFWYQQALGQGPEFLTYFQNEAQLDKSGLPSDRFFAERPEGSVSTLKIQRTQQEDSAVYLCASSKRLLTVNTEAFFGQGTRLTVV.

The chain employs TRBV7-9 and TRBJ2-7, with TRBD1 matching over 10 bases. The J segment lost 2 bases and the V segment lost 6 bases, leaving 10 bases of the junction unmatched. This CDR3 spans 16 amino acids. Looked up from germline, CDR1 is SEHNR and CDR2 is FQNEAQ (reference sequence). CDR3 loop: CASRSGTGVRAYEQYF. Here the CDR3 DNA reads TGTGCCAGCAGGTCCGGGACAGGGGTCCGTGCCTACGAGCAGTACTTC.

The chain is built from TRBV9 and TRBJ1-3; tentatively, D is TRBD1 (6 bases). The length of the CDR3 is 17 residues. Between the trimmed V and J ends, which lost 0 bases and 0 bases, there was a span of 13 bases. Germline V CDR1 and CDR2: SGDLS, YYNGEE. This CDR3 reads CASSVGHRVPSGNTIYF. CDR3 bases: TGTGCCAGCAGCGTAGGCCACAGGGTGCCCTCTGGAAACACCATATATTTT.

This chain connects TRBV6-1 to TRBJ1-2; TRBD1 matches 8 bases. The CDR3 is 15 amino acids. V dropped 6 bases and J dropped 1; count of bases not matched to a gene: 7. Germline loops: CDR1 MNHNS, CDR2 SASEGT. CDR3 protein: CASSPTGEGNYGYTF. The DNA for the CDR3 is TGTGCCAGCAGCCCGACAGGGGAGGGTAACTATGGCTACACCTTC.

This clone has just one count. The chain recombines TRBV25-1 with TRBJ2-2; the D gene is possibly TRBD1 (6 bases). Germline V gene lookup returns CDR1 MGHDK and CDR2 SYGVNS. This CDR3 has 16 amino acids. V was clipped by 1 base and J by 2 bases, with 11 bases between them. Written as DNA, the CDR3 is TGTGCCAGCAGTGAATTTGGGACACCTAACACCGGGGAGCTGTTTTTT. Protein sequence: CASSEFGTPNTGELFF.

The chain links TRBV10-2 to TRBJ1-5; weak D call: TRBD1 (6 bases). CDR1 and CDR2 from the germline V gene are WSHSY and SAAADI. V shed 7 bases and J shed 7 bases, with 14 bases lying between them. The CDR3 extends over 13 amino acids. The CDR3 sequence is CASTGQLGQPQHF. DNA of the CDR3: TGCGCCAGCACTGGACAGTTAGGACAGCCCCAGCATTTT.

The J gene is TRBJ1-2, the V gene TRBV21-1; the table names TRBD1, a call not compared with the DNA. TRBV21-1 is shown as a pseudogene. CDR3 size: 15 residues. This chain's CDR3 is CASNNTLQLNYGYTF. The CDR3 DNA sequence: TGTGCCAGCAACAATACCCTACAGCTTAACTATGGCTACACCTTC.